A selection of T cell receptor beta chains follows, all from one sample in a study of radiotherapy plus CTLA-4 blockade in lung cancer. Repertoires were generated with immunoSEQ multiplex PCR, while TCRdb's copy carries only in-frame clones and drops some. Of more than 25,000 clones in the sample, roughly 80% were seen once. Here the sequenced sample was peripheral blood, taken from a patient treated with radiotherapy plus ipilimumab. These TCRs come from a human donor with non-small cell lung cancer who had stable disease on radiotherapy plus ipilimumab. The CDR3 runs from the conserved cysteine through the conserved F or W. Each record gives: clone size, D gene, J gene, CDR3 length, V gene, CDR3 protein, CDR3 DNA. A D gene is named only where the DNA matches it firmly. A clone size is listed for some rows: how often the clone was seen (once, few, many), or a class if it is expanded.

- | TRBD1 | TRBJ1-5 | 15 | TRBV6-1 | CASSELDRLNQLQHF | TGTGCCAGCAGTGAACTGGACAGGCTCAATCAGCTCCAGCATTTT
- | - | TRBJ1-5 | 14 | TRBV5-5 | CASSSSRSNQPQHF | TGTGCCAGCAGCTCGAGTAGGAGCAATCAGCCCCAGCATTTT
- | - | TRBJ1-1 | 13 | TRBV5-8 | CASSLDRNTEAFF | TGTGCCAGCAGCTTGGACAGGAACACTGAAGCTTTCTTT
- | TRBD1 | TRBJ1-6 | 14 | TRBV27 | CASSRDRFYSPLHF | TGTGCCAGCAGTCGGGACAGGTTCTATTCACCCCTCCACTTT
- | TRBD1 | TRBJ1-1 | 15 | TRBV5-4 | CASSPEAGGGTEAFF | TGTGCCAGCAGCCCAGAGGCAGGGGGTGGCACTGAAGCTTTCTTT
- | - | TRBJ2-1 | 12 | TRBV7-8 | CASSLRGNEQFF | TGTGCCAGCAGCTTACGAGGTAATGAGCAGTTCTTC
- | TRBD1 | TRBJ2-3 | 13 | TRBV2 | CASSTHRGDTQYF | TGTGCCAGCAGTACACACAGGGGGGATACGCAGTATTTT
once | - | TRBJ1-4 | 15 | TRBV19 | CASSIQRPTPRKLFF | TGTGCCAGTAGTATTCAACGCCCGACACCGCGAAAACTGTTTTTT
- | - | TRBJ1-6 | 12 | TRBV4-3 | CASSQVAGPLHF | TGCGCCAGCAGCCAAGTAGCGGGGCCCCTCCACTTT
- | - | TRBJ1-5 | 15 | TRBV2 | CASSPDSHSNQPQHF | TGTGCCAGCAGTCCCGACAGCCACAGCAATCAGCCCCAGCATTTT
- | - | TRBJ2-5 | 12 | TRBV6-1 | CAISRAEETQYF | TGTGCCATCTCACGGGCGGAAGAGACCCAGTACTTC
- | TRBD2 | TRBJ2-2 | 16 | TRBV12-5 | CASASGVVTNAGELFF | TGTGCTAGTGCGAGCGGGGTAGTCACGAACGCCGGGGAGCTGTTTTTT
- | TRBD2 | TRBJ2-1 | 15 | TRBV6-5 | CVSSYGGGRNNEQFF | TGTGTCAGCAGTTACGGGGGGGGCCGAAACAATGAGCAGTTCTTC
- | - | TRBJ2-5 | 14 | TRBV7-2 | CASSFSYPGGTQYF | TGTGCCAGCAGCTTCTCCTACCCCGGGGGGACCCAGTACTTC
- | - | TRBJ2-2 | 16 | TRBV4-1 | CASSHTPGVDTGELFF | TGCGCCAGCAGCCACACCCCCGGGGTAGACACCGGGGAGCTGTTTTTT
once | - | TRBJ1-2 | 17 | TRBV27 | CASSLSPRQVPNYGYTF | TGTGCCAGCAGTTTATCGCCCCGACAGGTTCCTAACTATGGCTACACCTTC
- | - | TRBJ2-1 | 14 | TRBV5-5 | CASSLVGRANEQFF | TGTGCCAGCAGCTTGGTGGGCAGGGCCAATGAGCAGTTCTTC
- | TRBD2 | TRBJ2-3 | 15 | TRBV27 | CASSGPSGRADTQYF | TGTGCCAGCAGCGGTCCTAGCGGAAGGGCAGATACGCAGTATTTT
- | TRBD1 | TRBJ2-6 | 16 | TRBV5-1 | CASSGTATSGANVLTF | TGCGCCAGCAGCGGGACAGCGACTTCTGGGGCCAACGTCCTGACTTTC
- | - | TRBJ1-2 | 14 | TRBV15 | CATSRVQTGLGYTF | TGTGCCACCAGCAGAGTTCAGACAGGTCTTGGCTACACCTTC
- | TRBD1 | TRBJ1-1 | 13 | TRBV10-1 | CASSESRDRDAFF | TGCGCCAGCAGTGAGTCCCGGGACAGGGATGCTTTCTTT
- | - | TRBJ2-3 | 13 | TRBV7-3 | CASSLIHTDTQYF | TGTGCCAGCAGCTTAATACACACAGATACGCAGTATTTT
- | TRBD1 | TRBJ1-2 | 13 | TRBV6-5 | CASSLDREGGYTF | TGTGCCAGCAGTTTAGACAGGGAAGGTGGCTACACCTTC
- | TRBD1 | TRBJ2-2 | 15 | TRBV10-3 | CAISVKGAASGELFF | TGTGCCATCAGTGTTAAGGGGGCGGCGTCCGGGGAGCTGTTTTTT
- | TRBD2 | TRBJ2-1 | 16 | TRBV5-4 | CASSFWRGSSYNEQFF | TGTGCCAGCAGCTTTTGGCGGGGGAGCTCCTACAATGAGCAGTTCTTC
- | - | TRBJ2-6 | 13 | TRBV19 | CASTSTGANVLTF | TGTGCCAGTACCTCTACTGGGGCCAACGTCCTGACTTTC
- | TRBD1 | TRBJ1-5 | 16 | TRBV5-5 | CASSLRAGQGDQPQHF | TGTGCCAGCAGCTTGCGAGCTGGACAGGGAGATCAGCCCCAGCATTTT
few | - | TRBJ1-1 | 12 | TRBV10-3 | CAIREGRTEAFF | TGTGCCATCAGAGAGGGGAGGACTGAAGCTTTCTTT
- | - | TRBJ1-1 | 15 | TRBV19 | CASSIEGAVSAEAFF | TGTGCCAGTAGTATAGAGGGTGCGGTGAGCGCTGAAGCTTTCTTT
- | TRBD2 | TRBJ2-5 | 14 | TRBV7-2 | CASSLQLAGVAQYF | TGTGCCAGCAGCTTACAACTAGCGGGGGTGGCCCAGTACTTC
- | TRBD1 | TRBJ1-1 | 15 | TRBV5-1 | CASSLVGRGLTEAFF | TGCGCCAGCAGCTTGGTGGGCAGGGGGCTCACTGAAGCTTTCTTT
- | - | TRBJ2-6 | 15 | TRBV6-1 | CASRGSESGANVLTF | TGTGCCAGCAGAGGTTCTGAGTCTGGGGCCAACGTCCTGACTTTC
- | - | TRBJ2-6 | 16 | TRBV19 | CASSTEGRSGANVLTF | TGTGCCAGTAGTACCGAAGGCCGATCTGGGGCCAACGTCCTGACTTTC
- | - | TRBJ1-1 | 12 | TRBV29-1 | CSVRSANTEAFF | TGCAGCGTCAGATCGGCGAACACTGAAGCTTTCTTT
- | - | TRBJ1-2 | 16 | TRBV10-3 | CAISNAGGGLVYGYTF | TGTGCCATCAGTAACGCCGGAGGGGGGTTGGTCTATGGCTACACCTTC
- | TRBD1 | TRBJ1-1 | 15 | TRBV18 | CASSPRGGEVTEASF | TGTGCCAGCTCACCACGAGGGGGCGAGGTCACTGAAGCTTCCTTT
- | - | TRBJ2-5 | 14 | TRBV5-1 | CASSLRVPQETQYF | TGCGCCAGCAGCCTCAGGGTCCCCCAAGAGACCCAGTACTTC
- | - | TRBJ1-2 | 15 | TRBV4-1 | CASSQDGGRSYGYTF | TGCGCCAGCAGCCAAGACGGAGGAAGAAGTTATGGCTACACCTTC
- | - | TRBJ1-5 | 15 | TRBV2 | CASSEGGSGNQPQHF | TGTGCCAGCAGTGAAGGGGGGTCGGGCAATCAGCCCCAGCATTTT
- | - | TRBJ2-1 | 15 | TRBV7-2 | CASSLDSGSANEQFF | TGTGCCAGCAGCTTAGATTCAGGTTCAGCAAATGAGCAGTTCTTC
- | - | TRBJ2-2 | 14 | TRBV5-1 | CASSLNSNTGELFF | TGCGCCAGCAGCTTAAACTCGAACACCGGGGAGCTGTTTTTT
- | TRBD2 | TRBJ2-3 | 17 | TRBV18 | CASSPPGASGGTDTQYF | TGTGCCAGCTCACCACCGGGGGCTAGCGGGGGTACAGATACGCAGTATTTT
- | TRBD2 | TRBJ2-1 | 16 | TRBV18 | CASSPLAGLSYNEQFF | TGTGCCAGCTCACCTTTAGCGGGACTCTCCTACAATGAGCAGTTCTTC
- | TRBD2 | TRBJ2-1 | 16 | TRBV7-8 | CASSPQPGLGSGEQFF | TGTGCCAGCAGCCCGCAACCGGGACTAGGTTCTGGTGAGCAGTTCTTC
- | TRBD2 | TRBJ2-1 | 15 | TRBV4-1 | CASSLEGRGANEQFF | TGCGCCAGCAGCCTCGAAGGGCGGGGGGCTAATGAGCAGTTCTTC
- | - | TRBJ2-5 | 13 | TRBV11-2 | CASSLAGSETQYF | TGTGCCAGCAGCTTAGCAGGGTCGGAGACCCAGTACTTC
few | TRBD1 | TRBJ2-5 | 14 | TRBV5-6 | CASSSWDRVETQYF | TGTGCCAGCAGCTCCTGGGACAGGGTCGAGACCCAGTACTTC
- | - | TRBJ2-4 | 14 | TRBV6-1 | CASWGGQRRNIQYF | TGTGCCAGCTGGGGGGGACAGCGGAGGAACATTCAGTACTTC